These 12 T cell receptor beta chains were all obtained from the same sample, sequenced in a study of PD-1 blockade in classical Hodgkin lymphoma. Exposure to brentuximab vedotin varied, and each patient had relapsed following autologous stem cell transplantation. Sequenced by immunoSEQ multiplex PCR; TCRdb stores in-frame clones only, minus some. The top ten clones hold over 2% of a sample with approximately 79,000 clones, 80% to 95% of them seen once. The sequencing here drew on peripheral blood mononuclear cells (PBMCs), taken before the second cycle of nivolumab. The source is a human donor with classical Hodgkin lymphoma.

The chain couples TRBV10-1 to TRBJ2-7; TRBD2 agrees at 9 bases. This CDR3 contains 14 residues. J lost 7 bases, V lost 2 bases, and 6 bases had no gene match. The germline gives CDR1 WNHNN, CDR2 SYGVQD (reference sequence). For the CDR3, the DNA is TGCGCCAGCAGTGAGACTAGCGGGTCGTTGGAGCAGTACTTC. Its translation: CASSETSGSLEQYF.

V and J are TRBV20-1 and TRBJ2-1, with unresolved D. Trimming removed 3 bases at V and 5 bases at J, with 5 bases between. The V gene's germline CDR1 is DFQATT and CDR2 SNEGSKA (reference sequence). The length of the CDR3 is 11 residues. The CDR3 coding sequence is TGCAGTGCTAGGTCAGACAATGAGCAGTTCTTC. It is translated as CSARSDNEQFF.

V usage is TRBV5-4 and J usage is TRBJ1-2; D remains unclear. V was cut by 4 bases and J by 4 bases, with 20 bases left in between. Germline assignment: CDR1 SGHNT and CDR2 YYREEE (reference sequence). CDR3 length equals 16 residues. The CDR3 sequence is CASSGSRVSGGYGYTF. CDR3 nucleotide sequence: TGTGCCAGCAGCGGATCCCGGGTCTCGGGCGGCTATGGCTACACCTTC. Full variable domain (remainder filled in from reference TRBV5-4 and TRBJ1-2): ETGVTQSPTHLIKTRGQQVTLRCSSQSGHNTVSWYQQALGQGPQFIFQYYREEENGRGNFPPRFSGLQFPNYSSELNVNALELDDSALYLCASSGSRVSGGYGYTFGSGTRLTVV.

The genes are TRBV6-6 and TRBJ1-2; no clear D. The V end was cut by 8 bases, the J end by 4 bases, with 17 bases between. Germline lookup yields CDR1 MNHNY and CDR2 SVGAGI (reference sequence). This CDR3 is 14 amino acids long. In DNA, the CDR3 is TGTGCCAGCGCTCCAGGACGAACAACCTATGGCTACACCTTC. Its translation: CASAPGRTTYGYTF.

This clone has only one observation. V and J are TRBV19 and TRBJ1-2; the D is unclear. This CDR3 spans 13 amino acids. The ends were cut back, 4 bases at V and 5 bases at J, with 11 bases in the middle. Germline CDR1 is LNHDA and CDR2 is SQIVND (reference sequence). The CDR3 loop reads CASSTGSGYGYTF. CDR3 coding DNA: TGTGCCAGTAGTACGGGGTCCGGGTATGGCTACACCTTC.

The chain has TRBV18 and TRBJ2-7, with 8 bases that match TRBD1. With V trimmed by 2 bases and J by 0 bases, 3 bases remained unmatched. Germline V gives CDR1 KGHSH, CDR2 LQKENI. The CDR3 has 15 amino acids. CDR3: CASSPSRGLSYEQYF. The CDR3 DNA is TGTGCCAGCTCACCATCCAGGGGGCTCTCCTACGAGCAGTACTTC. The full variable domain, rest sourced from reference TRBV18 and TRBJ2-7, is NAGVMQNPRHLVRRRGQEARLRCSPMKGHSHVYWYRQLPEEGLKFMVYLQKENIIDESGMPKERFSAEFPKEGPSILRIQQVVRGDSAAYFCASSPSRGLSYEQYFGPGTRLTVT.

CDR3 sequence (DNA): TGTGCCAGCAGTTCCGGGACGATGGGTAATGAAAAACTGTTTTTT. This translates into CASSSGTMGNEKLFF. The chain recombines TRBV28 with TRBJ1-4, with D tentatively TRBD1 (5 bases). The CDR3 runs to 15 residues. Germline V gives CDR1 MDHEN, CDR2 SYDVKM. The V end lost 4 bases, the J end lost 4 bases, and 13 bases lay between the germline ends. The full variable domain, in which reference TRBV28 and TRBJ1-4 provide the parts outside the CDR3, is DVKVTQSSRYLVKRTGEKVFLECVQDMDHENMFWYRQDPGLGLRLIYFSYDVKMKEKGDIPEGYSVSREKKERFSLILESASTNQTSMYLCASSSGTMGNEKLFFGSGTQLSVL.

This chain links TRBV10-3 with TRBJ2-7, with 10 bases that match TRBD1. The CDR3 is made up of 14 amino acids. The ends lost 5 bases at V and 3 bases at J; junction bases unmatched: 4. Germline CDR1 is ENHRY and CDR2 is SYGVKD. The CDR3 DNA reads as TGTGCCATCAGTACCGGGACAGGGGACTACGAGCAGTACTTC. Encoded protein: CAISTGTGDYEQYF.

V gene TRBV27 combines with J gene TRBJ2-3; perhaps TRBD2 as D (6 bases). Trimming pared 5 bases from V and 5 bases from J, leaving 23 bases between. The CDR3 is 17 residues long. The germline V gene encodes CDR1 MNHEY and CDR2 SMNVEV (reference sequence). The CDR3 here is CASSPQMLAGWVDTQYF. For the CDR3, the DNA is TGTGCCAGCAGTCCACAAATGTTGGCGGGGTGGGTAGATACGCAGTATTTT.

Only one count was recorded for this clone. The same CDR3 is also encoded by other DNA sequences in this sample. This chain uses TRBV29-1 with TRBJ2-5, with 11 bases matching TRBD2. CDR1 and CDR2 from the germline V gene are SQVTM and ANQGSEA. CDR3 length equals 12 residues. J lost 8 bases, V lost 8 bases, and 7 bases had no gene match. The CDR3 coding sequence is TGCAGCCTCATAGCGGGAGGGGAAACCCAGTACTTC. Translated, it gives CSLIAGGETQYF.

This chain connects TRBV4-1 to TRBJ2-5; D possibly matches TRBD1 or TRBD2 (5 bases each). V lost 0 bases to trimming and J lost 7 bases, with 15 bases between them. Germline loops: CDR1 MGHRA, CDR2 YSYEKL. The length of the CDR3 is 15 residues. The CDR3 is CASSQDGAGSGTQYF. The CDR3 bases are TGCGCCAGCAGCCAAGATGGGGCGGGCTCTGGGACCCAGTACTTC.

This sequence joins TRBV5-1 and TRBJ2-7, with TRBD2 identical over 8 bases. V lost 0 bases to trimming and J lost 0 bases; unmatched junction nucleotides: 8. Germline assignment: CDR1 SGHRS and CDR2 YFSETQ. CDR3 size: 17 residues. This chain's CDR3 is CASSLAMSSGPSYEQYF. DNA of the CDR3: TGCGCCAGCAGCTTGGCTATGTCTAGCGGGCCCTCCTACGAGCAGTACTTC.